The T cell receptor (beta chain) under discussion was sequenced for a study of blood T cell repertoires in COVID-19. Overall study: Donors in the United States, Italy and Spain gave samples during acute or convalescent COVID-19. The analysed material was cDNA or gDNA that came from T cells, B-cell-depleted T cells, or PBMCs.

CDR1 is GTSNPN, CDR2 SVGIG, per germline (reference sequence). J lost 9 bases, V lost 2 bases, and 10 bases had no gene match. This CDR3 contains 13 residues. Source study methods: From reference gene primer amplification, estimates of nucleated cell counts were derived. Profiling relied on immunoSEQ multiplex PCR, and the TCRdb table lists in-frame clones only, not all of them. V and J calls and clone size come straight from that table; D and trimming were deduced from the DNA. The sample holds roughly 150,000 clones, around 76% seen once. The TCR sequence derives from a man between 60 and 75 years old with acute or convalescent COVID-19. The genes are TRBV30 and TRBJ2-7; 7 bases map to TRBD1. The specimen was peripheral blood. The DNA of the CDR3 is TGTGCCTGGAGTTCGGGACAGATAGCTCGGCAGTACTTC. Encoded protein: CAWSSGQIARQYF.